Following are 26 T cell receptor beta chains from one sample sequenced in a study of T cell changes during pregnancy in multiple sclerosis. Sequencing was performed with immunoSEQ multiplex PCR; in TCRdb, only in-frame clones are kept and a portion is missing. The sample lists roughly 14,000 clones; approximately 86% were seen once. The sample was CD8+ T cells from peripheral blood mononuclear cells, taken in the first trimester of pregnancy. All receptors come from a female donor with multiple sclerosis, enrolled in a pregnancy study.

The chain employs TRBV7-9 and TRBJ2-7; 7 positions match TRBD2. The V segment lost 0 bases and the J segment 6 bases; nucleotides outside the gene matches: 2. The length of the CDR3 is 13 residues. Germline CDR1 and CDR2: SEHNR and FQNEAQ (reference sequence). CDR3 nucleotide sequence: TGTGCCAGCAGCTTAGCAGCGGGAAGCGAGCAGTACTTC. It yields the protein CASSLAAGSEQYF.

The rearrangement links TRBV4-2 to TRBJ1-4; D might be TRBD1 (5 bases). Germline V gene lookup returns CDR1 LGHNA and CDR2 YNFKEQ. The CDR3 has 17 residues. Trimming pared 1 base from V and 8 bases from J, leaving 20 bases between. The CDR3 DNA follows: TGTGCCAGCAGCCAAGTGTGGGAGGGGCTTCTGGGGGAAAAACTGTTTTTT. Its protein is CASSQVWEGLLGEKLFF.

V usage is TRBV16 and J usage is TRBJ2-1; 9 bases are a match to TRBD2. Germline V CDR1 and CDR2: KGHSY, FQNENV. V lost 2 bases and J lost 8; bases outside the gene matches: 10. The CDR3 length is 16 residues. Written as DNA, the CDR3 is TGTGCCAGCAGCCAAGTCAATGCGGGGGGGCCCGATGAGCAGTTCTTC. It codes for CASSQVNAGGPDEQFF.

This chain connects TRBV6-6 to TRBJ1-2; D remains unclear. Trimming cost V 0 bases and J 7 bases, with 9 bases left between them. The germline V gene has CDR1 MNHNY and CDR2 SVGAGI (reference sequence). The CDR3 loop spans 13 amino acids. The CDR3 bases are TGTGCCAGCAGTTACTCTAGCGGTGGTGGCTACACCTTC. Translated, it gives CASSYSSGGGYTF.

The chain carries TRBV5-1 and TRBJ2-7, with D unresolved. Germline CDR1 reads SGHRS; CDR2 reads YFSETQ. The CDR3 covers 14 residues. Trimming took off 4 bases at V and 1 base at J, with 12 bases between the two ends. This chain's CDR3 is CASSPPGVSYEQYF. DNA for the CDR3: TGCGCCAGCAGCCCTCCTGGAGTGTCCTACGAGCAGTACTTC.

The rearrangement links TRBV27 to TRBJ2-7; 10 nucleotides line up with TRBD2. V dropped 6 bases and J dropped 2; count of bases not matched to a gene: 7. The germline V gene has CDR1 MNHEY and CDR2 SMNVEV (reference sequence). The CDR3 contains 15 residues. The DNA for the CDR3 is TGTGCCAGCAGACGGACTAGCGGAGACACCTACGAGCAGTACTTC. It specifies CASRRTSGDTYEQYF.

The chain recombines TRBV27 with TRBJ2-7; 10 nucleotides align to TRBD1. V lost 7 bases and J lost 5; bases outside the gene matches: 14. CDR3 length: 16 amino acids. From germline, CDR1 is MNHEY and CDR2 SMNVEV (reference sequence). The CDR3 coding sequence is TGTGCCAGCATGAGCCTGACAGGGGGCCTAAGAAACGAGCAGTACTTC. Translation: CASMSLTGGLRNEQYF.

The chain joins TRBV7-9 to TRBJ1-2; 11 bases are a match to TRBD1. V was pared by 2 bases and J by 6 bases, with 11 bases of the junction left unmatched. Germline V lookup: CDR1 SEHNR, CDR2 FQNEAQ (reference sequence). The CDR3 loop spans 17 amino acids. CDR3 in amino acids: CASSLYLVGQGVDGYTF. The CDR3 coding sequence is TGTGCCAGCAGCTTATACCTCGTGGGACAGGGGGTAGATGGCTACACCTTC.

CDR3: CAFRGYYGYTF. The CDR3 DNA reads TGTGCCTTCAGGGGCTACTATGGCTACACCTTC. The chain uses TRBV30 and TRBJ1-2, with a tentative D call TRBD1 (6 bases). The length of the CDR3 is 11 residues. V lost 7 bases, J lost 3 bases, and 9 bases lay in between. Per germline, CDR1 GTSNPN and CDR2 SVGIG (reference sequence).

The V gene is TRBV7-9, the J gene TRBJ2-1, with D hard to call. CDR1 is SEHNR, CDR2 FQNEAQ, per germline (reference sequence). This CDR3 comprises 12 residues. V was clipped by 5 bases and J by 3 bases, with 5 bases between them. CDR3 residues: CASSPNYNEQFF. The CDR3 DNA reads TGTGCCAGCAGCCCTAACTACAATGAGCAGTTCTTC.

This clone was seen only once. This CDR3 is CASSPPHALIYEQYF. The CDR3 region has the DNA TGTGCCAGCAGTCCCCCCCACGCTCTAATCTACGAGCAGTACTTC. The V call is TRBV25-1, the J call TRBJ2-7; D is unresolved. CDR1 and CDR2 from the germline V gene are MGHDK and SYGVNS. Deletions cut 5 bases from V and 3 bases from J, with 17 bases between. CDR3 length: 15 residues.

The CDR3 coding sequence is TGCGCCAGCAGCAATTCGGGGGGTAACTATGGCTACACCTTC. Amino acid sequence: CASSNSGGNYGYTF. The V call is TRBV5-1, the J call TRBJ1-2; tentatively, D is TRBD1 (5 bases). This CDR3 spans 14 amino acids. Germline V lookup: CDR1 SGHRS, CDR2 YFSETQ. V lost 4 bases to trimming and J lost 1 base, with 11 bases between them. Using reference TRBV5-1 and TRBJ1-2 for the parts outside the CDR3, the full variable domain is KAGVTQTPRYLIKTRGQQVTLSCSPISGHRSVSWYQQTPGQGLQFLFEYFSETQRNKGNFPGRFSGRQFSNSRSEMNVSTLELGDSALYLCASSNSGGNYGYTFGSGTRLTVV.

V usage is TRBV7-6 and J usage is TRBJ1-2; possibly TRBD1 for D (5 bases). Germline V gene lookup returns CDR1 SGHVS and CDR2 FNYEAQ. The CDR3 runs 12 residues. V lost 4 bases and J lost 5, with 8 bases in between. For the CDR3, the DNA is TGTGCCAGCAGCTCGGGACTTTATGGCTACACCTTC. Amino acid sequence: CASSSGLYGYTF.

The CDR3 protein is CASSLGRRTDYSGANVLTF. The CDR3 nucleotides are TGTGCCAGCAGCTTGGGAAGGAGGACCGATTACTCTGGGGCCAACGTCCTGACTTTC. This chain joins TRBV5-5 and TRBJ2-6; D may be TRBD2 (5 bases). The length of the CDR3 is 19 residues. The germline V gene encodes CDR1 SGHKS and CDR2 YYEKEE (reference sequence). V lost 0 bases, J lost 0 bases, and 16 bases lay in between.

The rearrangement joins TRBV19 to TRBJ2-3, with D possibly being TRBD2 (6 bases). Trimming left V 4 bases short and J 6 bases short, with 14 bases between. The germline CDR1 and CDR2 sequences are LNHDA and SQIVND (reference sequence). This CDR3 has 14 amino acids. The CDR3 here is CASSRRERMDTQYF. CDR3 DNA sequence: TGTGCCAGTAGTAGGAGGGAGCGCATGGATACGCAGTATTTT.

This chain joins TRBV5-6 and TRBJ1-2, with 9 bases lining up with TRBD1. After removal of 4 bases from V and 8 bases from J, the junction contained 6 bases not matched to a gene. This CDR3 is 13 amino acids long. Germline V gene lookup returns CDR1 SGHDT and CDR2 YYEEEE. The CDR3 DNA sequence: TGTGCCAGCAGCCCCGACAGGGGGTACGGCTACACCTTC. It yields the protein CASSPDRGYGYTF.

The CDR3 loop is CASSEAQGHDRGYEQYF. The CDR3 region has the DNA TGTGCCAGCAGTGAAGCGCAAGGCCACGACAGGGGGTACGAGCAGTACTTC. The chain recombines TRBV2 with TRBJ2-7; TRBD1 matches 9 bases. The CDR3 spans 17 residues. CDR1 SNHLY and CDR2 FYNNEI come from the germline V gene. V lost 0 bases to trimming and J lost 4 bases; unmatched junction nucleotides: 10. Looking up the rest from reference TRBV2 and TRBJ2-7 gives the full variable domain: EPEVTQTPSHQVTQMGQEVILRCVPISNHLYFYWYRQILGQKVEFLVSFYNNEISEKSEIFDDQFSVERPDGSNFTLKIRSTKLEDSAMYFCASSEAQGHDRGYEQYFGPGTRLTVT.

The V gene is TRBV7-8, the J gene TRBJ2-1; 8 bases map to TRBD2. Germline V gives CDR1 SGHVS, CDR2 FQNEAQ. V lost 4 bases, J lost 8 bases, and 13 bases stayed unmatched. The CDR3 contains 16 residues. The chain's CDR3 is CASSSPGRGGLDEQFF. In DNA form, the CDR3 reads TGTGCCAGCAGCTCCCCAGGCCGGGGGGGCTTGGATGAGCAGTTCTTC.

This clone ranks as medium-sized. J is TRBJ1-1 and V is TRBV28; 9 bases line up with TRBD1. From germline, CDR1 is MDHEN and CDR2 SYDVKM. The trim removed 5 bases at V and 6 bases at J, leaving 7 bases unmatched. The CDR3 consists of 14 residues. The CDR3 nucleotides read TGTGCCAGCAGTCCGACAGGGGGGACGCCTGAAGCTTTCTTT. Translating gives CASSPTGGTPEAFF.

The chain has TRBV14 and TRBJ2-7, with D perhaps TRBD2 (5 bases). In germline, CDR1 is SGHDN, CDR2 FVKESK. This CDR3 comprises 13 residues. V lost 5 bases and J lost 7, with 15 bases in between. The CDR3 loop reads CASSRARSGEQYF. The DNA of the CDR3 is TGTGCCAGCAGCAGGGCCCGCTCGGGGGAGCAGTACTTC. Combining the CDR3 with reference TRBV14 and TRBJ2-7 gives the whole variable domain EAGVTQFPSHSVIEKGQTVTLRCDPISGHDNLYWYRRVMGKEIKFLLHFVKESKQDESGMPNNRFLAERTGGTYSTLKVQPAELEDSGVYFCASSRARSGEQYFGPGTRLTVT.

This clone appeared once. This chain joins TRBV7-9 and TRBJ2-5; 11 bases are a match to TRBD1. Germline-derived CDR1 and CDR2 are SEHNR and FQNEAQ (reference sequence). This CDR3 region has 17 residues. J lost 1 base, V lost 1 base, and 5 bases had no gene match. CDR3 bases: TGTGCCAGCAGCTTAGACCGGGACAGGGGGGGCCAAGAGACCCAGTACTTC. Encoded protein: CASSLDRDRGGQETQYF.

The chain is built from TRBV13 and TRBJ2-1; 11 positions match TRBD1. The length of the CDR3 is 14 residues. Losses at the gene ends were 3 bases for V and 6 bases for J; bases not matched to a gene: 1. Germline V gene lookup returns CDR1 PRHDT and CDR2 FYEKMQ (reference sequence). The CDR3 reads CASSLGTGGNEQFF. CDR3 in DNA: TGTGCCAGCAGCTTGGGGACAGGGGGCAATGAGCAGTTCTTC. Supplemented by reference TRBV13 and TRBJ2-1, the full variable domain reads AAGVIQSPRHLIKEKRETATLKCYPIPRHDTVYWYQQGPGQDPQFLISFYEKMQSDKGSIPDRFSAQQFSDYHSELNMSSLELGDSALYFCASSLGTGGNEQFFGPGTRLTVL.

The V call is TRBV9, the J call TRBJ2-3, with 7 bases that match TRBD1. V gave up 0 bases and J gave up 4 bases; unmatched junction bases: 17. Germline-derived CDR1 and CDR2 are SGDLS and YYNGEE. CDR3 length: 19 amino acids. CDR3 bases: TGTGCCAGCAGCGTAGCTGGAACAGGGGATATCGGGGTCCCAGATACGCAGTATTTT. It specifies CASSVAGTGDIGVPDTQYF.

This rearrangement joins TRBV5-1 to TRBJ1-2; D possibly corresponds to TRBD1 (5 bases). The CDR3 runs 15 residues. V was shortened by 4 bases and J by 8 bases, with 21 bases between the two germline ends. Per the germline V gene, CDR1 is SGHRS and CDR2 is YFSETQ. The CDR3 sequence is CASSLLSRDLRGYTF. In DNA form, the CDR3 reads TGCGCCAGCAGCCTACTATCGCGGGACCTGAGGGGCTACACCTTC.

V usage is TRBV10-3 and J usage is TRBJ1-1; D perhaps matches TRBD1 (6 bases). The germline V and J ends were trimmed by 8 bases and 5 bases, with 15 bases remaining between them. Germline assignment: CDR1 ENHRY and CDR2 SYGVKD. This CDR3 is built from 13 residues. The CDR3 DNA sequence: TGTGCCATCCGAGGGGGTGGGGGTACTGAAGCTTTCTTT. Translation: CAIRGGGGTEAFF.

This clone was counted only a few times. The chain is built from TRBV29-1 and TRBJ1-1; TRBD1 matches 10 bases. V lost 6 bases and J lost 3; bases outside the gene matches: 1. The germline CDR1 and CDR2 sequences are SQVTM and ANQGSEA. The CDR3 spans 12 residues. CDR3 residues: CSVGQGDTEAFF. The CDR3 DNA is TGCAGCGTCGGACAGGGGGACACTGAAGCTTTCTTT.